The 3 T cell receptor beta chains given below trace back to one sample, sequenced in a study of shared clonotypes between healthy human individuals. Clones were sequenced by immunoSEQ multiplex PCR, and TCRdb holds only the in-frame ones, with some missing. The sample yields roughly 890,000 clones, around 93% seen once. Naive CD8 cells were CD45RO-negative, positively selected for CCR7, excluding terminally differentiated effector memory CD45RA+ cells. Sequencing used naive CD8+ T cells sorted from blood. The receptors come from a man between 25 and 39 years old in good health.

CDR3 in DNA: TGTGCCAGCAGCGTAAATCCCTACGAGCAGTACTTC. Translated, it gives CASSVNPYEQYF. The J gene is TRBJ2-7, the V gene TRBV9; D unresolved. Germline V gene lookup returns CDR1 SGDLS and CDR2 YYNGEE. V was cut by 1 base and J by 2 bases, with 4 bases left in between. The CDR3 extends over 12 amino acids.

About this clone: The sample contains more than one DNA sequence encoding this CDR3. The genes are TRBV7-7 and TRBJ2-1; TRBD2 matches 10 bases. Germline V gene data show CDR1 as SSHAT and CDR2 as FNYEAQ (reference sequence). V was clipped by 1 base and J by 4 bases; unmatched bases: 1. CDR3 length: 15 amino acids. CDR3 amino acids: CASSLGLAGYNEQFF. As DNA, the CDR3 is TGTGCCAGCAGCTTAGGACTAGCGGGTTACAATGAGCAGTTCTTC. Drawing the rest from reference TRBV7-7 and TRBJ2-1, the complete variable domain is GAGVSQSPRYKVTKRGQDVTLRCDPISSHATLYWYQQALGQGPEFLTYFNYEAQPDKSGLPSDRFSAERPEGSISTLTIQRTEQRDSAMYRCASSLGLAGYNEQFFGPGTRLTVL.

The chain couples TRBV6-5 to TRBJ2-7, with TRBD2 matching over 7 bases. This CDR3 is built from 14 residues. Germline V gives CDR1 MNHEY, CDR2 SVGAGI. V was pared by 5 bases and J by 3 bases, with 7 bases of the junction left unmatched. The CDR3 loop reads CASSPGTIYYEQYF. The CDR3 nucleotides are TGTGCCAGCAGTCCCGGGACTATATACTACGAGCAGTACTTC.